This T cell receptor beta chain emerged from a study of vaccination effects on CD4 cells after COVID-19. Study details: The ViraFEST assay expanded antigen-specific CD4+ T cells with viral peptide pools before sequencing. As their vaccination, participants received two doses of either BNT162b2 or mRNA-1273.

Study conclusions and caveats: Vaccine-induced clones in healthy vaccinees cross-reacted with common cold coronaviruses in only 1 of 255 cases.

The V segment lost 6 bases and the J segment 7 bases; nucleotides outside the gene matches: 3. The CDR3 extends over 13 amino acids. Scientists isolated CD4+ T cells after a roughly 10-day culture period ended. Both day 3 and day 7 saw half the medium replaced with IL-2 medium. The repertoire was sequenced with immunoSEQ multiplex PCR; TCRdb's copy has only in-frame clones and lacks some. The sample records 40,000 or so clones, about four fifths being singletons. A word on this clone: The target antigen is unknown.

The chain employs TRBV12-3 or TRBV12-4 and TRBJ2-2, with 9 bases aligning to TRBD1. Sequencing used CD4+ T cells from PBMCs cultured without peptide, obtained before COVID-19 vaccination. The clonotype originates from a human donor who received a COVID-19 vaccine. The CDR3 DNA reads as TGTGCCAGCAGGACAGGGGGTATCGGGGAGCTGTTTTTT. Encoded protein: CASRTGGIGELFF.